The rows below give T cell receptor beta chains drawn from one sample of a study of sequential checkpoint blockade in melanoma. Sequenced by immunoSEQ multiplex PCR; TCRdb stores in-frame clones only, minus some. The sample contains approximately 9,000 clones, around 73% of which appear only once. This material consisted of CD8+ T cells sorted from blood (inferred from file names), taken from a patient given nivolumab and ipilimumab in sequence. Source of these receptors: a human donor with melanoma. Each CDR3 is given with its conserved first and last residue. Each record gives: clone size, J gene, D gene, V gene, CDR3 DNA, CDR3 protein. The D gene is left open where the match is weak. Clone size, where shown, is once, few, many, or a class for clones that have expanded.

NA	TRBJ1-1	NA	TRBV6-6	TGTGCCAGCAGTTACTCGACGGGGGGTTACACTGAAGCTTTCTTT	CASSYSTGGYTEAFF
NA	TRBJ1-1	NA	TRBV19	TGTGCCAGTAATTTACAGGGTGAAGCTTTCTTT	CASNLQGEAFF
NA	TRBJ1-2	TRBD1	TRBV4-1	TGCGCCAGCAGCCCCGGGACAGGGGGCTATGGCTACACCTTC	CASSPGTGGYGYTF
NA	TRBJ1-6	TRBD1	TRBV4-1	TGCGCCAGCAGCCAAGAAGGGGGCTATTCACCCCTCCACTTT	CASSQEGGYSPLHF
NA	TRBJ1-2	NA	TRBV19	TGTGCCAGTAGAACTCTGACAGTCACCTATGGCTACACCTTC	CASRTLTVTYGYTF
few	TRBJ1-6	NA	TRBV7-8	TGTGCCAGCAGCGCCAGGGATTTCAATTCACCCCTCCACTTT	CASSARDFNSPLHF
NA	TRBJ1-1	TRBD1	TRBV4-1	TGCGCCAGCAGCCGAAACACAGGGGAGAACACTGAAGCTTTCTTT	CASSRNTGENTEAFF
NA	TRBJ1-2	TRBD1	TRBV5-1	TGCGCCAGCAGCTTGTATGGACAGGGGAACTCATTCCATGGCTACACCTTC	CASSLYGQGNSFHGYTF
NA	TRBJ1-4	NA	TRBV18	TGTGCCAGCTCACCACGGCAGGGGAAAAAACTGTTTTTT	CASSPRQGKKLFF
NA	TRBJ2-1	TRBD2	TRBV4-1	TGCGCCAGCAGCCAAGTTTCAGGACTAGCGGGGTACAATGAGCAGTTCTTC	CASSQVSGLAGYNEQFF
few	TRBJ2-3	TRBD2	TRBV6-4	TGTGCCAGCAGTGACCAGGGAGGGGAGGGAGATACGCAGTATTTT	CASSDQGGEGDTQYF
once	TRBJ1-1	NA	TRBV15	TGTGCCACCAGCAATGGTGGCGAGGTCACTGAAGCTTTCTTT	CATSNGGEVTEAFF
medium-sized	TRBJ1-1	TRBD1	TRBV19	TGTGCCACCGGGACAGGGGGCGAAAGCTCTGAAGCTTTCTTT	CATGTGGESSEAFF
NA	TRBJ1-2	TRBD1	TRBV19	TGTGCCAGTAGTCTCGGGACAGGGGATGGCTACACCTTC	CASSLGTGDGYTF
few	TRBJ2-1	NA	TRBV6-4	TGTGCCAGCAGTGTCGACCAAGGGGGCAATGAGCAGTTCTTC	CASSVDQGGNEQFF
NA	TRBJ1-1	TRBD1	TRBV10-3	TGTGCCATCAGGGGGACAGGGGCGAACACTGAAGCTTTCTTT	CAIRGTGANTEAFF
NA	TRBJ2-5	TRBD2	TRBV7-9	TGTGCCAGCAGCTTAGAGGCTAGCGGGGCGCGGGAGACCCAGTACTTC	CASSLEASGARETQYF
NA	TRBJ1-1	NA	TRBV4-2	TGTGCCAGCAGCCAAGAGGGAGGGGTAACGAACACTGAAGCTTTCTTT	CASSQEGGVTNTEAFF
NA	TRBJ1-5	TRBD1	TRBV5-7	TGTGCCAGCACCTCCGGACAGGGACGGAATCAGCCCCAGCATTTT	CASTSGQGRNQPQHF
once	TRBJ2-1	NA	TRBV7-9	TGTGCCAGCAGCCCAACGGGACTCTCCTACAATGAGCAGTTCTTC	CASSPTGLSYNEQFF
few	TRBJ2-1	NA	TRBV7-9	TGTGCCAGCAGCTTAGGAACGGGGAAGCAGTTCTTC	CASSLGTGKQFF
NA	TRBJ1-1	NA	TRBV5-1	TGCGCCAGCAGCCTCCTTGACATGAACACTGAAGCTTTCTTT	CASSLLDMNTEAFF
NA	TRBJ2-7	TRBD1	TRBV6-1	TGTGCCAGCAGCGAAAGGACAGGGACCCTAATCTACGAGCAGTACTTC	CASSERTGTLIYEQYF
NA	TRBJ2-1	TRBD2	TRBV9	TGTGCCAGCAGCGTAAGGGACTACTCCTACAATGAGCAGTTCTTC	CASSVRDYSYNEQFF
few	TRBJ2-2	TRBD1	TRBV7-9	TGTGCCAGCAGCCTACCTGACAGGGACCCCGGGGAGCTGTTTTTT	CASSLPDRDPGELFF
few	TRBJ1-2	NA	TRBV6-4	TGTGCCAGCAGTGCCGGGAGCTATGGCTACACCTTC	CASSAGSYGYTF
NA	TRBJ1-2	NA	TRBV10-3	TGTGCCATCAGTGAGTCTTTCTCGGGGGACTATGGCTACACCTTC	CAISESFSGDYGYTF
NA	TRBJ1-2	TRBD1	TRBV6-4	TGTGCCAGCAGTGACGACAGGGGGTCCTATGGCTACACCTTC	CASSDDRGSYGYTF
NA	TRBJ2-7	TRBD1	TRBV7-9	TGTGCCAGCAGCTGGGACAGCTACGAGCAGTACTTC	CASSWDSYEQYF
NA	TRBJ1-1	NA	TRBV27	TGTGCCAGCAGTTTTCTGGTTAGTGGCACTGAAGCTTTCTTT	CASSFLVSGTEAFF
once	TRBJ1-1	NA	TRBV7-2	TGTGCCAGCAGTTGGGGCCTCATGAACACTGAAGCTTTCTTT	CASSWGLMNTEAFF
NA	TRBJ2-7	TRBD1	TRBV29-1	TGCAGCGTTGAAGACCGGACAGGGAAAGGCGAGCAGTACTTC	CSVEDRTGKGEQYF
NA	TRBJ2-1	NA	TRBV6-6	TGTGCCAGCAGCCCCACGGGCTACAATGAGCAGTTCTTC	CASSPTGYNEQFF
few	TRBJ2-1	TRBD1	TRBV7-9	TGTGCCAGCACCACTCGGGACAGGGACGACAATGAGCAGTTCTTC	CASTTRDRDDNEQFF
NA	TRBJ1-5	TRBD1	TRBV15	TGTGCCACCAGCATAGACAGGGACAATCAGCCCCAGCATTTT	CATSIDRDNQPQHF
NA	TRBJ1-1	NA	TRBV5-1	TGCGCCAGCAGCTTCTCGGGGACTCAGAACACTGAAGCTTTCTTT	CASSFSGTQNTEAFF
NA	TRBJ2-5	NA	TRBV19	TGTGCCAGTAGTATAGGCGGGACAGAGTACCAAGAGACCCAGTACTTC	CASSIGGTEYQETQYF
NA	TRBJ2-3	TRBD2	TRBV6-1	TGTGCCAGCAGTGAACTAGCGGGAGCGGAAGATACGCAGTATTTT	CASSELAGAEDTQYF
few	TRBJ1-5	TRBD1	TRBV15	TGTGCCACCAGCGAACGGACAGGGGAGAATCAGCCCCAGCATTTT	CATSERTGENQPQHF
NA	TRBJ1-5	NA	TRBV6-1	TGTGCCAGCAGTGAAGCTGGCGGGGTCAATCAGCCCCAGCATTTT	CASSEAGGVNQPQHF
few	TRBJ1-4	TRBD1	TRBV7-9	TGTGCCAGCAGCCAGGACAGGGCACACGCAACTAATGAAAAACTGTTTTTT	CASSQDRAHATNEKLFF
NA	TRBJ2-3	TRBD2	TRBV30	TGTGCCTGGTGGACTAGCGGGCACACAGATACGCAGTATTTT	CAWWTSGHTDTQYF
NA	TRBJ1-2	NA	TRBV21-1	TGTGCCAGCAGCACTTCGGGACACCTCTTC	CASSTSGHLF
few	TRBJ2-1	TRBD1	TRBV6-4	TGTGCCAGCAGTGAGACAGGGGGATCTTACAATGAGCAGTTCTTC	CASSETGGSYNEQFF
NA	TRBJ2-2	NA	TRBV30	TGTGCCTGGAGCGCAGGGGACGACGACACCGGGGAGCTGTTTTTT	CAWSAGDDDTGELFF
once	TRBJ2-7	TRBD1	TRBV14	TGTGCCAGCAGCCGCCTATTGGGGGACAGGGTGACCGACGAGCAGTACTTC	CASSRLLGDRVTDEQYF
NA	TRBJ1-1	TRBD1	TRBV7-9	TGTGCCAGCAGCTTACGACAGGGAACGAGCACTGAAGCTTTCTTT	CASSLRQGTSTEAFF
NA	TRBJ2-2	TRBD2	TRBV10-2	TGCGCCAGCAATACCGGGACTAGTGACCCCGGGGAGCTGTTTTTT	CASNTGTSDPGELFF
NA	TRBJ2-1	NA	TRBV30	TGTGCCTGGAGTATCTCGGGACTCTCCTACAATGAGCAGTTCTTC	CAWSISGLSYNEQFF
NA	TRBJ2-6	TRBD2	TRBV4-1	TGCGCCAGCAGCCAAGCGGGGGGAACTGGGGCCAACGTCCTGACTTTC	CASSQAGGTGANVLTF
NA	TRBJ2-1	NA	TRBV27	TGTGCCAGCAGTTCCGTCCGCCTCGGCTCCTACAATGAGCAGTTCTTC	CASSSVRLGSYNEQFF